This T cell receptor (beta chain) emerged from a study of vaccination effects on CD4 cells after COVID-19. Points from the study as a whole: Researchers report that only 1 of 255 vaccine-induced clones in healthy vaccinees cross-reacted with common cold coronaviruses. Convalescent patients were few in the study, and early post-infection timepoints were absent.

Antigen-specific CD4+ T cells were expanded with viral peptide pools in the ViraFEST assay before sequencing. An approximately nine-day culture period preceded the isolation of CD4+ T cells. Two-dose vaccination with either BNT162b2 or mRNA-1273 was given to the participants. The germline V gene encodes CDR1 SNHLY and CDR2 FYNNEI. The germline V and J ends were trimmed by 7 bases and 8 bases, with 18 bases remaining between them. CDR3 size: 15 residues. Profiling relied on immunoSEQ multiplex PCR, and the TCRdb table lists in-frame clones only, not all of them. Of 65,000 to 95,000 clones in the sample, 77% were seen once. This clone was seen a handful of times. What it binds is not known.

The sequence was obtained from a human donor who received a COVID-19 vaccine. The V call is TRBV2, the J call TRBJ1-6; no clear D. Sequenced here: CD4+ T cells from PBMCs cultured with HCoV-OC43 spike peptides, sampled after COVID-19 vaccination. Subset described: HCoV-OC43 spike overlapping peptide pool stimulation. CDR3 coding DNA: TGTGCCAGCACCCTACAGCGAGATGAGCATTCACCCCTCCACTTT. It translates to CASTLQRDEHSPLHF.